This T cell receptor beta chain is from a study of Graves' ophthalmopathy and Graves' hyperthyroidism. This clonotype was detected many times. Its antigen is undetermined. The CDR3 is 17 amino acids. Trimming took off 5 bases at V and 0 bases at J, with 14 bases between the two ends. Germline loops: CDR1 SGHTA, CDR2 FQGNSA. Whole-study results and caveats: Blood also carried most expanded thyroid clonotypes exceeding 0.001 frequency.

Serum thyroxine and TRAb, along with clinical symptoms, thyroid ultrasound and orbital computed tomography, were what diagnosis relied on. Amplification from RNA transcripts yielded the TCR beta CDR3 regions. HTBI primers served in a first-round RT-PCR, which a second-round multiplex PCR followed. TCRdb recomputed calls from the multiplex PCR reads with MiXCR, one row per CDR3 protein. The sample carries roughly 1.1 million distinct CDR3 sequences, less than 45% recorded once. The sequence was collected from an adult man with Graves' hyperthyroidism. The sample comprised peripheral blood or thyroid tissue (not recorded which). This rearrangement joins TRBV7-2 to TRBJ2-6; D may correspond to TRBD1 or TRBD2 (5 bases each). CDR3 bases: TGTGCCAGCAGCCCCCGGGGCCCTGGCTCTGGGGCCAACGTCCTGACTTTC. Translation: CASSPRGPGSGANVLTF.